This T cell receptor (beta chain) is from a study of metastatic and nonmetastatic thyroid tumors. General study points: Reports indicated that malignant thyroid tumors showed significantly higher TCR beta diversity than benign nodules did, in blood and tumor.

In the source study's methods: CDR3 was compared across clinicopathological groups, and the resulting differences were used to build a distant-metastasis classifier for papillary thyroid cancer. MiXCR re-clonotyped the PCR reads for TCRdb. These V and J calls are TCRdb output, not the study's own analysis. This table has 20,000 to 25,000 clones, 20% to 25% appearing once. As concerns this clone: What it binds is not known.

Patients were all untreated before their thyroid surgery. Specimen: tumor tissue. The clonotype was recovered from a female donor with papillary thyroid cancer or a benign thyroid nodule (not recorded which). Some clones in this sample may be carry-over from other donors' samples.

The CDR3 bases are TGTGCCAGCAGTTTAGCGGGGTCCTACAATGAGCAGTTCTTC. The encoded protein is CASSLAGSYNEQFF. This chain joins TRBV12-3 or TRBV12-4 and TRBJ2-1; D is undetermined. Trimming shortened V by 0 bases and J by 1 base, and 4 bases separated the two germline ends. There are 14 residues in the CDR3.